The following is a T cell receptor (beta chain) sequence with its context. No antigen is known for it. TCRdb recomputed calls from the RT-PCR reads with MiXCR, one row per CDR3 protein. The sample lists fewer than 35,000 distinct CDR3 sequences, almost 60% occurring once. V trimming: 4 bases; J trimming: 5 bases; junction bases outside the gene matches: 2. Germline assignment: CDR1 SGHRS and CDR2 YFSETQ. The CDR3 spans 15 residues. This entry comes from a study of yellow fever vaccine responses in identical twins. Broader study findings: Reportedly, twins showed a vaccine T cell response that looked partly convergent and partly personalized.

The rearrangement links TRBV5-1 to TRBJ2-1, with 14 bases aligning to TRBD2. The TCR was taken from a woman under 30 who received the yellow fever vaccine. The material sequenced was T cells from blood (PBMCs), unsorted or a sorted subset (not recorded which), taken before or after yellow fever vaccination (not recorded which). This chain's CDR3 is CASSPTSGGDNEQFF. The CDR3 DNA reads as TGCGCCAGCAGCCCGACTAGCGGGGGGGACAATGAGCAGTTCTTC.